These T cell receptor beta chains were read from a single sample in a study of metastatic and nonmetastatic thyroid tumors. MiXCR reprocessed the PCR reads for TCRdb. The sample holds approximately 9,000 clones, 25% to 40% seen once. Sequenced sample: adjacent normal tissue. These receptors came from a female donor with papillary thyroid cancer or a benign thyroid nodule (not recorded which). Some clones in this sample may be carry-over from other donors' samples. Each CDR3 is given without its conserved first and last residue.

v_call cdr3_aa
TRBV20-1 SATGNYGYT
TRBV5-1 ASSLSLVETQY
TRBV4-1 ASSQGVLEAF
TRBV7-3 ASSLIPAGAFSGANVLT
TRBV7-8 ASSLGVLVEQY
TRBV5-1 ASSLAGGYTEAF
TRBV7-9 ASRWIGETQY
TRBV12-3/TRBV12-4 ASSLGDNEQF
TRBV7-9 ASSPRTGGGIGDEQF
TRBV30 AWGAGTGGTLF
TRBV5-1 ASSWDSTPEQF
TRBV6-2/TRBV6-3 AGGGQGEQY
TRBV30 AWSRGWDEQY
TRBV3-1 ASSQPFGEQF
TRBV11-2 ASSTSGGADEQY
TRBV6-5 ASSYYLGQRLQKLF
TRBV2 ASSSGAAYGYT
TRBV6-1 ASSSGGSRHYGYT
TRBV4-1 ASSQEAATYNEQF
TRBV16 ASSQAGSSYEQY
TRBV6-1 ASSRTGDNGYT
TRBV27 ASSSFYGNTIY
TRBV5-1 ASSARGHGELF
TRBV24-1 ATSDPEGQTITDTQY
TRBV30 AWSHNEKLF
TRBV7-8 ASSWERGAAGAGELF
TRBV6-2/TRBV6-3 ASSYSLAGGPSSYNEQF
TRBV6-1 ASSVSGGPPYNEQF
TRBV20-1 SATGGSYEQY
TRBV6-1 ASSEFGVRGGYGYT
TRBV18 ASSPGGRANTQY
TRBV6-2/TRBV6-3 ASSYRSSILSYEQY
TRBV7-9 ASSFRQGPYNEQF
TRBV6-1 AIPGEPQH
TRBV20-1 SARGLLGEASNQPQH
TRBV11-2 ASSFAYEQY
TRBV5-1 ASSFRDRGKYEQY
TRBV2 ASSAANAYGYT
TRBV6-1 ANSRGRGSNQPQH
TRBV12-3/TRBV12-4 ASSLGTMNTEAF
TRBV19 ASSPGGEKLF
TRBV19 ASSRGNEQF
TRBV7-8 ASSPTGARCNEQF
TRBV28 ASSPMGENYGYT
TRBV7-9 ASSSGPDSDATNEKLF
TRBV12-3/TRBV12-4 ASRTGLGSAQPQH
TRBV15 ATSRDRVYTQY
TRBV15 ATSRGVAGEFGEQF
TRBV5-1 ASSLGITRESLSF
TRBV2 ASSPVGGGSDGYT
TRBV27 ASSKSGRIYGYT
TRBV30 AWSGTGIWEQY
TRBV13 ASSLRDREHTGELF
TRBV20-1 SAPLAGETYEQY
TRBV27 ASTDNSYEQY